This T cell receptor beta chain was profiled in a study of cytotoxic CD8 clonotypes in ibrutinib-treated CLL. For the study at large: Among the patients, roughly ten presented as relapsed/refractory and 15 as treatment-naive; approximately 17 showed unmutated IGHV. Study-wide points: Age-matched healthy donor levels were exceeded by baseline clonality, which tracked circulating CD8+ T-cell counts. Public clonotypes, an uncommon group, contracted or remained stable on treatment.

To note about this clone: The antigen remains unidentified.

Deep sequencing aimed at 1 in 200,000 to 1 in 1 million T cells' resolution. The method was immunoSEQ multiplex PCR; TCRdb's version includes in-frame clones alone and lacks a portion of them. The table has fewer than 100,000 clones, about 76% seen once. The sequence derives from a human donor with chronic lymphocytic leukemia. Sequenced here: PBMCs, sampled after 12 months of ibrutinib treatment.

CDR3 DNA sequence: TGCGCCAGCAGCCCCGGCTGGCGGGGGTTCGCCGGGGAGCTGTTTTTT. Translation gives CASSPGWRGFAGELFF. This chain connects TRBV4-1 to TRBJ2-2; 7 bases agree with TRBD2. The J segment lost 6 bases and the V segment lost 4 bases, leaving 11 bases of the junction unmatched. The CDR3 sequence is 16 residues long. Germline-derived CDR1 and CDR2 are MGHRA and YSYEKL.